Listed below are T cell receptor beta chains from one sample, sequenced in a study of T cells after yellow fever vaccination. TCRdb passed the 5' RACE reads through MiXCR, listing each CDR3 protein once. Among hundreds of thousands of distinct CDR3 sequences listed, more than 8.5% were seen once. The source material was PBMCs, sampled on the day of the first yellow fever vaccination. The receptors come from a man between 18 and 35 years old who received the YFV17D yellow fever vaccine. Both conserved end residues are trimmed from each CDR3.

length: 12; V: TRBV4-1; CDR3: ASSLRLDPTEAF
length: 12; V: TRBV29-1; CDR3: SVERGIENYGYT
length: 14; V: TRBV20-1; CDR3: SAPQDRGQINSPLH
length: 12; V: TRBV29-1; CDR3: SVEGIQGTDTQY
length: 13; V: TRBV28; CDR3: ASSLPWETTDTQY
length: 11; V: TRBV29-1; CDR3: SASYRDFDEQY
length: 12; V: TRBV24-1; CDR3: ATSDTGQGHEQF
length: 13; V: TRBV7-3; CDR3: ASSPGGGGRETQY
length: 16; V: TRBV7-8; CDR3: ASSSPGQGVTYQETQY
length: 12; V: TRBV12-3/TRBV12-4; CDR3: ASSFGGHGNIQY
length: 13; V: TRBV7-2; CDR3: ASSSVPAGFYEQY
length: 16; V: TRBV6-9; CDR3: ASSPRTSGGEPQETQY
length: 16; V: TRBV10-3; CDR3: AISVLRGAGANTGELF
length: 13; V: TRBV29-1; CDR3: SVAKTSPNTGELF
length: 12; V: TRBV10-1; CDR3: ASSESGGGTEAF
length: 15; V: TRBV28; CDR3: ASSLLQAGGIGTEAF
length: 13; V: TRBV15; CDR3: ATSRETSGDNEQF
length: 13; V: TRBV5-1; CDR3: ASKVGYTQTDTQY
length: 13; V: TRBV9; CDR3: ASSIGPDMNTEAF
length: 12; V: TRBV5-1; CDR3: ASSLVGGYNELF
length: 11; V: TRBV23-1; CDR3: ASSPGQCHGQF
length: 12; V: TRBV7-2; CDR3: ASSPGRMAGELF
length: 14; V: TRBV4-3; CDR3: ASSQDSGRGSGELF
length: 10; V: TRBV12-5; CDR3: ASGLGNVEAF
length: 13; V: TRBV29-1; CDR3: SVGDRGATNEKLF
length: 14; V: TRBV6-5; CDR3: ASSYWGFGGNQPQH
length: 13; V: TRBV5-1; CDR3: ASSLTGSSGNTIY
length: 15; V: TRBV4-2; CDR3: ASSQDRSGPVAVEQF
length: 12; V: TRBV7-9; CDR3: ASNEIGLTDEQF
length: 11; V: TRBV12-3/TRBV12-4; CDR3: ASSLADNEKLF
length: 16; V: TRBV14; CDR3: ASSQDAPTSGTTPKQY
length: 14; V: TRBV28; CDR3: ASRLFLRGGTDTQY
length: 12; V: TRBV11-2; CDR3: ASSWPGATDTQY
length: 10; V: TRBV7-2; CDR3: ASRLDHSPLH
length: 11; V: TRBV12-3/TRBV12-4; CDR3: ASSFRQFNEQF
length: 11; V: TRBV7-2; CDR3: ASSPGTDREAF
length: 12; V: TRBV28; CDR3: ASSLSGGLQPQH
length: 15; V: TRBV4-1; CDR3: ASSHPGQVGSWSEAF
length: 13; V: TRBV5-1; CDR3: ASSLSSGSTDTQY
length: 13; V: TRBV6-1; CDR3: ASRGGEQGVYGYT
length: 13; V: TRBV19; CDR3: ASKWGRGSTDTQY
length: 13; V: TRBV9; CDR3: ASSLQGGSNQPQH
length: 21; V: TRBV7-4; CDR3: ASSLARTLNSGGDGGVGNEQF
length: 12; V: TRBV6-2/TRBV6-3; CDR3: ASRQDLDTGELF
length: 13; V: TRBV4-2; CDR3: ASSQSRDYQETQY
length: 11; V: TRBV7-2; CDR3: ASSPQRRGEAF
length: 14; V: TRBV2; CDR3: ASMGRGRFLTGELF
length: 14; V: TRBV5-1; CDR3: ASSLAGGSFIETQY
length: 13; V: TRBV6-5; CDR3: ASSYLAGGKETQY
length: 12; V: TRBV6-1; CDR3: ASQPGGFTDTQY
length: 16; V: TRBV6-5; CDR3: ASSYWGTRPTGVTEAF
length: 12; V: TRBV9; CDR3: ASSVGGEENEQF
length: 14; V: TRBV15; CDR3: ATPIPGQRAQETQY
length: 12; V: TRBV28; CDR3: ASRVGGSNQPQH
length: 11; V: TRBV6-1; CDR3: ASSEVGVAAQH
length: 10; V: TRBV20-1; CDR3: SATAHTNGYT
length: 13; V: TRBV12-3/TRBV12-4; CDR3: ASRPQTGRTDTQY
length: 13; V: TRBV12-3/TRBV12-4; CDR3: ASTPVAGGPNEQF
length: 15; V: TRBV4-3; CDR3: ASRPQPRAGGTDTQY
length: 11; V: TRBV27; CDR3: ASSSRRDYGYT